Reported below is one T cell receptor beta chain. Its target is not known. The germline V gene encodes CDR1 SQVTM and CDR2 ANQGSEA. Trimming took off 8 bases at V and 2 bases at J, with 32 bases between the two ends. This CDR3 has 19 amino acids. These data are taken from a study of sequential checkpoint blockade in melanoma. General study points: Tumor T-cell fraction and clonality correlated with PD-L1 and CD8+ counts.

Clones were read by immunoSEQ multiplex PCR, and TCRdb kept only the in-frame ones, dropping some. The table lists around 3,500 clones, around 15% of them singletons, with 14% to 15% in the top ten. Treatment reported: randomized to nivolumab then ipilimumab (arm A) or the reverse (arm B). The V and J genes are TRBV29-1 and TRBJ2-3, with a tentative D call TRBD1 (6 bases). This sample comprised tumor tissue (inferred from file names), obtained from a patient given nivolumab and ipilimumab in sequence. This receptor was taken from a human donor with melanoma. The CDR3 region is CSYRGGGQYNKRNTDTQYF. The CDR3 DNA reads TGCAGCTACCGAGGGGGTGGCCAGTATAATAAGCGGAACACAGATACGCAGTATTTT.